The next 11 T cell receptor beta chains were all read from a single sample in a study of blood T cell repertoires in COVID-19. Assay used: immunoSEQ multiplex PCR; TCRdb lists only in-frame clones, some missing. The data show fewer than 250,000 clones, 84% seen once. Sequencing was performed on peripheral blood. Receptors originate from a woman older than 75 with COVID-19, enrolled during active disease.

The chain is built from TRBV7-2 and TRBJ2-7; the match to TRBD2 covers 9 bases. Germline V gene data show CDR1 as SGHTA and CDR2 as FQGNSA. V shed 4 bases, J shed 8 bases, and the junction held 24 bases outside the gene matches. This CDR3 has 19 amino acids. The CDR3 nucleotides are TGTGCCAGCAGCTCCCCCTTTGCGGGGGGGTCTCGCCCTCGTCTCCAGCAGTACTTC. It is translated as CASSSPFAGGSRPRLQQYF.

This chain links TRBV18 with TRBJ2-7; 10 positions agree with TRBD2. V trimming: 6 bases; J trimming: 2 bases; junction bases outside the gene matches: 4. CDR3 length: 14 residues. CDR1 and CDR2 from the germline V gene are KGHSH and LQKENI. CDR3 sequence (DNA): TGTGCCAGCTCTCTAGCGGGGGTCACCTACGAGCAGTACTTC. Residues: CASSLAGVTYEQYF.

The V call is TRBV5-1, the J call TRBJ1-1; no firm D call. The CDR3 is 14 amino acids. V gave up 2 bases and J gave up 1 base, with 9 bases separating them. The germline V gene encodes CDR1 SGHRS and CDR2 YFSETQ. CDR3 DNA sequence: TGCGCCAGCAGCTTAAGCTGGGCGAACACTGAAGCTTTCTTT. It specifies CASSLSWANTEAFF.

This clone was seen a few times. The genes are TRBV27 and TRBJ1-5; 7 bases are shared with TRBD1. CDR3 length: 15 amino acids. Germline loops: CDR1 MNHEY, CDR2 SMNVEV (reference sequence). With V trimmed by 4 bases and J by 3 bases, 6 bases remained unmatched. The CDR3 coding sequence is TGTGCCAGCAGTTCCCCGGGACAGTTCAATCAGCCCCAGCATTTT. Its protein product is CASSSPGQFNQPQHF.

The chain is built from TRBV3-1 (or the pseudogene TRBV3-2) and TRBJ2-1, with 12 bases fitting TRBD2. The V segment lost 2 bases and the J segment 6 bases; nucleotides outside the gene matches: 8. The CDR3 has 17 residues. Germline V gene data show CDR1 as LGHDT and CDR2 as YNNKEL (reference sequence). The CDR3 protein is CASSQFLLAGGGNEQFF. Here the CDR3 DNA reads TGTGCCAGCAGCCAATTCCTACTAGCGGGGGGTGGCAATGAGCAGTTCTTC.

The rearrangement links TRBV27 to TRBJ2-1, with 8 positions matching TRBD1. J gave up 4 bases and V 2 bases, and 4 bases lay outside the gene matches. Germline lookup yields CDR1 MNHEY and CDR2 SMNVEV (reference sequence). The CDR3 contains 15 residues. CDR3 sequence: CASSLRQGQYNEQFF. CDR3 sequence (DNA): TGTGCCAGCAGTTTACGACAGGGGCAATACAATGAGCAGTTCTTC.

The rearrangement links TRBV10-3 to TRBJ1-2; 12 nucleotides agree with TRBD1. Trimming took 5 bases from V and 7 from J; bases not matched to a gene: 17. Germline values: CDR1 ENHRY, CDR2 SYGVKD. CDR3 length: 18 residues. CDR3 nucleotides: TGTGCCATCAGTCCGGGACAGGGGGCCCCAGGGACGTTAGGTGGCTACACCTTC. Translation gives CAISPGQGAPGTLGGYTF.

The rearrangement uses TRBV9 and TRBJ2-1, with 8 bases that match TRBD2. The germline gives CDR1 SGDLS, CDR2 YYNGEE. The ends lost 0 bases at V and 10 bases at J; junction bases unmatched: 6. The CDR3 is made up of 14 amino acids. DNA for the CDR3: TGTGCCAGCAGCGTAGGTAGTAGCGGGGACGAGCAGTTCTTC. Its protein product is CASSVGSSGDEQFF.

The chain combines TRBV7-2 with TRBJ1-2, with TRBD1 matching over 10 bases. Unmatched junction bases numbered 5, after V lost 5 bases and J lost 2 bases. Germline V CDR1 and CDR2: SGHTA, FQGNSA. This CDR3 spans 15 amino acids. In DNA form, the CDR3 reads TGTGCCAGCAGCCCAGGGACAGGGGCGAACTATGGCTACACCTTC. This gives the protein CASSPGTGANYGYTF.

This chain uses TRBV7-7 with TRBJ2-5; a possible D gene is TRBD2 (6 bases). Trimming shortened V by 2 bases and J by 1 base, and 11 bases separated the two germline ends. The CDR3 is 15 amino acids. Germline CDR1 SSHAT, CDR2 FNYEAQ (reference sequence). CDR3 nucleotides: TGTGCCAGCAGCTTAAGTCTAGCGACCCAAGAGACCCAGTACTTC. Translating it yields CASSLSLATQETQYF.

This chain uses TRBV7-9 with TRBJ2-7; TRBD2 aligns across 9 bases. Germline V gives CDR1 SEHNR, CDR2 FQNEAQ (reference sequence). The CDR3 totals 14 residues. V gave up 8 bases and J gave up 3 bases; unmatched junction bases: 8. The CDR3: CASGPQAGGYEQYV. As DNA, the CDR3 is TGTGCCAGCGGGCCCCAAGCGGGGGGCTACGAGCAGTACGTC.